The present T cell receptor beta chain was sequenced within a study of graft-versus-host responses after intestinal transplantation. Background on the study: Transplants given to recipients were multivisceral, liver-intestinal, or isolated intestinal. For 3 to 4 years after anti-thymocyte globulin induction, all recipients took tacrolimus and steroids.

Broader study findings: The study found high graft-versus-host to host-versus-graft clonal ratios in allografts of patients with graft-donor T cell macrochimerism.

This CDR3 has 17 amino acids. In germline, CDR1 is ENHRY, CDR2 SYGVKD. J gave up 0 bases and V 4 bases, and 4 bases lay outside the gene matches. In the case of this clone: Its target is unknown.

Profiling relied on immunoSEQ multiplex PCR, and the TCRdb table lists in-frame clones only, not all of them. The sample holds some 46,000 clones, 85% to 95% seen once. V is TRBV10-3 and J is TRBJ2-6; 9 bases fit TRBD1. This TCR derives from a human patient who received an intestinal transplant, so some T cells may come from the graft donor. Sequences were derived from PBMCs, sampled around 330 days after intestinal transplant. CDR3 bases: TGTGCCATCAGTGCGGACAGGGGACGCTCTGGGGCCAACGTCCTGACTTTC. Its protein is CAISADRGRSGANVLTF.